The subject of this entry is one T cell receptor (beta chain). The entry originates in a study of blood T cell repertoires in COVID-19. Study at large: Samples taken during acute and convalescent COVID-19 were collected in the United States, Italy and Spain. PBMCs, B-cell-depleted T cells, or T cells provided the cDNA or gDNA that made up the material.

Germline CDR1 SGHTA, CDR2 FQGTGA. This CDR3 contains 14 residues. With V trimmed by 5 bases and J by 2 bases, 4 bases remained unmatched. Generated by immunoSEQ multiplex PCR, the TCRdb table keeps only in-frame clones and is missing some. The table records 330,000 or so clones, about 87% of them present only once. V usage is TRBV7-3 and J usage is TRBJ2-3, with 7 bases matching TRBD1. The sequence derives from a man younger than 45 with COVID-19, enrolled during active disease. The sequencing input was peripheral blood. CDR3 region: CASSQTGPTDTQYF. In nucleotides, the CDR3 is TGTGCCAGCAGCCAGACAGGGCCCACAGATACGCAGTATTTT.